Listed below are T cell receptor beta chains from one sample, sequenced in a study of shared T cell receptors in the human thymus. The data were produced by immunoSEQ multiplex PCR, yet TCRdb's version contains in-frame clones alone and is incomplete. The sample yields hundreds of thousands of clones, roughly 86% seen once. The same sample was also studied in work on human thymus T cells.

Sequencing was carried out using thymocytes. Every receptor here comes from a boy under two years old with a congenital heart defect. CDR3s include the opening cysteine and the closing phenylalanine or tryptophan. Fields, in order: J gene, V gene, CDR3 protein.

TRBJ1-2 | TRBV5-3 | CARILGYWVGKITNYGYTF
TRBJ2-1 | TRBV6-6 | CASKEGTGTSRFF
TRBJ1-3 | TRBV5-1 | CASSLEGGVGNTIYF
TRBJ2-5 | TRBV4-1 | CASSRLAGLGETQYF
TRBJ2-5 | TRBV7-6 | CASSLEWRVQETQYF
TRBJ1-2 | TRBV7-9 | CASSLDVRVPNYGYTF
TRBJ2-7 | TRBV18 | CASSPQPAGGYEQYF
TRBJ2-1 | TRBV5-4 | CASSLLTSPAPNEQFF
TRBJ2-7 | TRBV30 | CAWSGQTLTGYEQYF
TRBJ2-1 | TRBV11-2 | CASSAYGQINEQFF
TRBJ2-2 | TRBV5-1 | CASSLESPGLAGGPHTGELFF
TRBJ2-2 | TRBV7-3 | CASSLSDRPANTGELFF
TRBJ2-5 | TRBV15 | CATSRDRGLKETQYF
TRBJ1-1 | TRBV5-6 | CASSKRTETKNTEAFF
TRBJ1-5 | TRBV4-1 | CASSRISNQPQHF
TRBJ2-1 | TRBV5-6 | CASSLRSSGNRYNEQFF
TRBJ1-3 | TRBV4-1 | CASSQVDRQSSGNTIYF
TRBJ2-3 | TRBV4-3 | CASSQALVSTDTQYF
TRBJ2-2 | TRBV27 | CASIGGRGGTGELFF
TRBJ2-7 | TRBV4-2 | CASSQDDRVFHEQYF
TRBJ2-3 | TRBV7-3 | CASSLRAGEDTQYF
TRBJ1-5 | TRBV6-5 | CASSLQGDSNQPQHF
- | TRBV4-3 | CASSQEIRDSSSYEQYF
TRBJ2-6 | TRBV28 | CASSFQDRGSGANVLTF
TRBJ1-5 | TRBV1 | CTSSQDLSAPRNSNQPQHF
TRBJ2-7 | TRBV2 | CASSRTSGSSAYEQYF
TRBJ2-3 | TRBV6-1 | CASSDPEVRGRVGDTQYF
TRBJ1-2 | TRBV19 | CASSRDRLSNYGYTF
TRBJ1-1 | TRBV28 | CAIQGDTEAFF
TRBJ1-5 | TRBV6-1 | CASSDHSRPQHF
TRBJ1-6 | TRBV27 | CASSAAGNSPLHF
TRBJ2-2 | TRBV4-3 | CASSQAQGASRTGELFF